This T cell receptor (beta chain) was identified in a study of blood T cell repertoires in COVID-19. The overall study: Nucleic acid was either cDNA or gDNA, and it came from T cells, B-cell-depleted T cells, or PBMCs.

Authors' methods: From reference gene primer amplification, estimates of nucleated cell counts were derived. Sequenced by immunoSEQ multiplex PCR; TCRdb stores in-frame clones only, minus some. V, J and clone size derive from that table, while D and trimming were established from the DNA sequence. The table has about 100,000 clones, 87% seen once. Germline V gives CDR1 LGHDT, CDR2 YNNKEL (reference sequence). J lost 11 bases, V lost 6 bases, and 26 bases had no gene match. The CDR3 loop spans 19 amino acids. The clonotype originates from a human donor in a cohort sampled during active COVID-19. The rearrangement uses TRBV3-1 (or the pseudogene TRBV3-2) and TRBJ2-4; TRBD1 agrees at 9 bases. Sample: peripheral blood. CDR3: CASSHTGGAMGRRPIVQYF. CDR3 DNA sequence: TGTGCCAGCAGTCATACAGGGGGCGCGATGGGTCGGCGACCTATTGTTCAGTACTTC.